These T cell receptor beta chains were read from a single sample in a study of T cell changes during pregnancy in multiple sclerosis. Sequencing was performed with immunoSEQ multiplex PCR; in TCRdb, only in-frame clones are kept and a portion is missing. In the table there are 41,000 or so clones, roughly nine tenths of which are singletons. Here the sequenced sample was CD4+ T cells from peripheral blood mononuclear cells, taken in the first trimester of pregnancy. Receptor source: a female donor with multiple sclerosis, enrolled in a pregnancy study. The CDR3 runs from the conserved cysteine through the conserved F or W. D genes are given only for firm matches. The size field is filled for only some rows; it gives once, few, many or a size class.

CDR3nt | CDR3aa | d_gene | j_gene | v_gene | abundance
TGCGCCAGCAGCCAATCACAGGGGGGGTCCACTGAAGCTTTCTTT | CASSQSQGGSTEAFF | TRBD1 | TRBJ1-1 | TRBV4-3 | .
TGTGCCAGCAGCTTACAGGTAGCTAGCGGGAGGAGAGAGACCCAGTACTTC | CASSLQVASGRRETQYF | TRBD2 | TRBJ2-5 | TRBV7-2 | .
TGTGCCAGCAGAAGGGGGCCCGGGGAGCTGTTTTTT | CASRRGPGELFF | TRBD1 | TRBJ2-2 | TRBV6-5 | .
TGTGCCAGTAGTCCCGTAGCGGGAGGAGGCCATGAGCAGTTCTTC | CASSPVAGGGHEQFF | TRBD2 | TRBJ2-1 | TRBV19 | once
TGTGCCAGCAGCCCCGGGAAAAACCCTAACTATGGCTACACCTTC | CASSPGKNPNYGYTF | . | TRBJ1-2 | TRBV6-5 | .
TGTGCCAGCAGCTTAGAAGGGGGGAGGGCTGTCCACTACGAGCAGTACTTC | CASSLEGGRAVHYEQYF | . | TRBJ2-7 | TRBV7-2 | .
TGTGCCAGCAGTTACGGGACAGGGAAACACGAGCAGTACTTC | CASSYGTGKHEQYF | TRBD1 | TRBJ2-7 | TRBV6-5 | .
TGTGCCAGCAGTCCGGCGGGACCGTCCAATGAGCAGTTCTTC | CASSPAGPSNEQFF | . | TRBJ2-1 | TRBV6-4 | .
TGTGCCAGTAGTATGAGGAGGGACAGGGGGGTGGTAGCCGGGGAGCTGTTTTTT | CASSMRRDRGVVAGELFF | TRBD1 | TRBJ2-2 | TRBV19 | once
TGTGCCAGCAGCGGTGCCCGGTACCAAGAGACCCAGTACTTC | CASSGARYQETQYF | . | TRBJ2-5 | TRBV7-9 | .
TGTGCCTGGATTTGGGGAGGGGAAAAGTACTTC | CAWIWGGEKYF | TRBD2 | TRBJ2-7 | TRBV30 | .
TGTGCCAGCAGTTTCCGGGACTCGGCGAATGAAAAACTGTTTTTT | CASSFRDSANEKLFF | . | TRBJ1-4 | TRBV6-5 | once
TGTGCCAGTAGTATAGTACAGAATGAAAAACTGTTTTTT | CASSIVQNEKLFF | . | TRBJ1-4 | TRBV19 | .
TGTGCCAGCAGCGTAGGACAGACTTCTATCGGTGAAAAACTGTTTTTT | CASSVGQTSIGEKLFF | . | TRBJ1-4 | TRBV9 | .
TGTGCCAGCAGCCCCCGCGGGGGAATGGGGCTCGGTGAGCAGTACTTC | CASSPRGGMGLGEQYF | TRBD2 | TRBJ2-7 | TRBV5-4 | .
TGTGCCAGCTCACCTGCCGGGACAGGAGCCTCTGGGGCCAACGTCCTGACTTTC | CASSPAGTGASGANVLTF | TRBD1 | TRBJ2-6 | TRBV18 | .
TGTGCCAGCAGCTGGCAGGGGAGGGATGAGCAGTTCTTC | CASSWQGRDEQFF | . | TRBJ2-1 | TRBV7-2 | .
TGTGCCAGCAGTTACGAGAGGACTAGCGGATTCTACGAGCAGTACTTC | CASSYERTSGFYEQYF | TRBD2 | TRBJ2-7 | TRBV6-5 | .
TGTGCCAGCAGCCAAGATATACCTAGCGGGAGCATTGTATATGAGCAGTACTTC | CASSQDIPSGSIVYEQYF | TRBD2 | TRBJ2-7 | TRBV4-2 | .